Presented here are 8 T cell receptor beta chains from one specimen sequenced in a study of T cells in Graves' hyperthyroidism and ophthalmopathy. TCR beta CDR3 sequences were amplified from RNA transcripts. First-round RT-PCR targeting the TCR CDR3 was performed with the HTBI primer set. MiXCR, run by TCRdb on the multiplex PCR reads, gives a single entry per CDR3 protein. This table holds hundreds of thousands of distinct CDR3 sequences, over 15% found once. What was sequenced was blood. The source is a woman aged 18-29 years with Graves' ophthalmopathy.

In this sample, this clonotype turned up many times. This chain uses TRBV7-8 with TRBJ1-6, with TRBD1 matching 7 bases. Germline V gene sequence: CDR1 SGHVS, CDR2 FQNEAQ. The CDR3 runs to 15 residues. The junction had 7 bases not matched to a gene; V was cut back by 1 base and J by 10 bases. The CDR3, as DNA: TGTGCCAGCAGCTTAGGACAGGGAAGACGATCACCCCTCCACTTT. Its translation is CASSLGQGRRSPLHF.

This sequence joins TRBV5-1 and TRBJ2-1; 9 bases match TRBD2. The CDR3 is made up of 14 amino acids. V was clipped by 7 bases and J by 9 bases; unmatched bases: 11. Germline V CDR1 and CDR2: SGHRS, YFSETQ. CDR3 in DNA: TGCGCCAGCGCCGGGACTAGCACTGTTAGTGAGCAGTTCTTC. Its protein product is CASAGTSTVSEQFF. The complete variable domain, with remaining parts taken from reference TRBV5-1 and TRBJ2-1, reads KAGVTQTPRYLIKTRGQQVTLSCSPISGHRSVSWYQQTPGQGLQFLFEYFSETQRNKGNFPGRFSGRQFSNSRSEMNVSTLELGDSALYLCASAGTSTVSEQFFGPGTRLTVL.

This clonotype was seen ten or more times. This sequence joins TRBV5-1 and TRBJ2-6; 8 nucleotides line up with TRBD1. The CDR3 is 16 residues long. The germline V gene has CDR1 SGHRS and CDR2 YFSETQ. The V gene end was trimmed by 4 bases and the J gene end by 2 bases; junction bases not matched to a gene: 5. CDR3 coding DNA: TGCGCCAGCAGCCAGGGACAGGAGGCTGGGGCCAACGTCCTGACTTTC. Translation gives CASSQGQEAGANVLTF.

This clonotype was detected many times. The genes are TRBV4-1 and TRBJ2-2, with D perhaps matching TRBD1 or TRBD2 (5 bases each). V lost 3 bases to trimming and J lost 1 base, with 12 bases between them. Germline V gene sequence: CDR1 MGHRA, CDR2 YSYEKL. The CDR3 is 16 amino acids. CDR3 sequence reads: CASSQLGDVNTGELFF. CDR3 sequence (DNA): TGCGCCAGCAGCCAGTTAGGGGACGTGAACACCGGGGAGCTGTTTTTT.

There are many counts of this clonotype. This chain uses TRBV15 with TRBJ2-2, with D hard to call. The V gene's germline CDR1 is LNHNV and CDR2 YYDKDF (reference sequence). V lost 3 bases, J lost 4 bases, and 12 bases lay in between. CDR3 length equals 15 residues. CDR3 DNA: TGTGCCACCAGCAGGGGCCCGGTTACCACCGGGGAGCTGTTTTTT. It specifies CATSRGPVTTGELFF.

There are a few counts of this clonotype. This rearrangement joins TRBV2 to TRBJ1-2; 10 nucleotides agree with TRBD1. The CDR3 runs 16 residues. CDR1 and CDR2 from the germline V gene are SNHLY and FYNNEI. The trim removed 0 bases at V and 6 bases at J, leaving 7 bases unmatched. CDR3 DNA: TGTGCCAGCAGTGAAGCCCCGGGGACAGGGGTGGATGGCTACACCTTC. As protein: CASSEAPGTGVDGYTF.

This clonotype was seen ten or more times. V usage is TRBV6-1 and J usage is TRBJ1-5, with 9 bases fitting TRBD1. This CDR3 has 14 amino acids. Germline assignment: CDR1 MNHNS and CDR2 SASEGT. After removal of 8 bases from V and 5 bases from J, the junction contained 7 bases not matched to a gene. CDR3: CASQDRGMHQPQHF. The DNA for the CDR3 is TGTGCCAGCCAGGACAGGGGTATGCATCAGCCCCAGCATTTT.

This clonotype has a count of ten or more. The chain couples TRBV28 to TRBJ1-4; the match to TRBD1 covers 7 bases. J was trimmed by 7 bases and V by 5 bases; bases with no gene match: 7. Germline V lookup: CDR1 MDHEN, CDR2 SYDVKM. The CDR3 contains 14 residues. CDR3 sequence (DNA): TGTGCCAGCAGTCTCTCGACAGGGATTGAAAAACTGTTTTTT. It encodes CASSLSTGIEKLFF.